What follows are 26 T cell receptor delta chains derived from one specimen sequenced in a study of γδ T cells in repeated Plasmodium falciparum infection. Gammadelta T cells were flow-sorted from PBMC into Vgamma9/Vdelta2+ and Vdelta2-negative populations for bulk analysis. TCRdb fed the multiplex PCR reads into CATT to redo clone calling. Of around 52,000 delta-chain clones in the sample, 1.7% are singletons; the top ten hold approximately 16%. Specimen: gamma-delta T cells from blood. These receptor sequences come from a pool of human donors (malaria-infected and uninfected, not separated).

Many counts were recorded for this clone. TCRdb shows a much larger clone's protein in place of this DNA's translation, and the two differ at residue 17, likely through a read error; the protein shown is translated from the DNA. The V gene is TRDV2, the J gene TRDJ1, with 7 bases that match TRDD3. There are 18 residues in the CDR3. Germline CDR1 is GEAIGNYY and CDR2 is EKD. CDR3 sequence reads: CACDTAATGEHYTDKLTF. In DNA form, the CDR3 reads TGTGCCTGTGACACCGCGGCCACTGGGGAACATTACACCGATAAACTCACCTTT.

This clone has at least ten counts. This chain uses TRDV1 with TRDJ1; perhaps TRDD3 as D (5 bases). V gave up 1 base and J gave up 4 bases, with 16 bases separating them. Germline CDR1 reads TSWWSYY; CDR2 reads QGS. This CDR3 region has 16 residues. The CDR3: CALGEHPRYPSDKLIF. The CDR3 bases are TGTGCTCTTGGGGAACACCCGAGATACCCCAGCGATAAACTCATCTTT.

This clone was seen more than once but under ten times. Since a far larger clone is one base different, this is likely a read error. The sample has other DNA sequences that encode this CDR3 too. The J gene is TRDJ2, the V gene TRDV2, with 13 bases that match TRDD3. The length of the CDR3 is 28 residues. CDR1 is GEAIGNYY, CDR2 EKD, per germline. Trimming removed 3 bases from V and 0 bases from J; junction bases left unmatched: 36. The CDR3: CACDSTSPPTGGSLGDTRIPALTAQLFF. The CDR3 DNA reads as TGTGCCTGTGACTCGACCTCGCCTCCTACGGGGGGGTCACTGGGGGATACGCGTATCCCGGCTTTGACAGCACAACTCTTCTTT.

Note on this clone: The mismatch at residue 8 between this DNA's translation and the TCRdb protein of a much larger clone likely reflects a read error; the protein shown is translated from the DNA. This chain connects TRDV1 to TRDJ2, with a weak D call TRDD2 (6 bases). TCRdb offers no J gene call, so here the DNA was matched to germline to obtain one. CDR1 and CDR2 from the germline V gene are TSWWSYY and QGS. V was cut by 0 bases and J by 0 bases, with 44 bases left in between. The CDR3 sequence is 28 residues long. The CDR3 nucleotides read TGTGCTCTTGGGGAACTATTTTCGGCCTTCCCTCAACGGCGTACCTTAGTCCTCTCGATCGCTTTGACAGCACAACTCTTCTTT. Residues: CALGELFSAFPQRRTLVLSIALTAQLFF.

Regarding this clone: The translation of this DNA and the TCRdb protein of a much larger clone differ at residue 13, probably owing to a read error; the protein shown here is translated from the DNA. The V call is TRDV1, the J call TRDJ1; TRDD3 agrees at 10 bases. The J gene was not available in TCRdb and was assigned here by matching the DNA to germline segments. Germline CDR1 reads TSWWSYY; CDR2 reads QGS. This CDR3 comprises 16 residues. V shed 4 bases, J shed 10 bases, and the junction held 15 bases outside the gene matches. CDR3 residues: CALGGLPRGGIRRLIF. CDR3 sequence (DNA): TGTGCTCTTGGGGGCCTCCCGAGGGGGGGGATACGCAGACTCATCTTT.

This clone was observed a few times. A far larger clone is one nucleotide away, so this likely arose from a read error. The same CDR3 can be traced to other DNA sequences in this sample. The rearrangement joins TRDV1 to TRDJ1; TRDD3 agrees at 7 bases. Germline lookup yields CDR1 TSWWSYY and CDR2 QGS. The length of the CDR3 is 25 residues. The CDR3 DNA sequence: TGTGCTCTTGGGGAACAAAGTATCAGGTACCCCATTGTGGGGGACACGTTCAGGTACACCGATAAACTCACCTTT. It encodes CALGEQSIRYPIVGDTFRYTDKLTF.

This clone was picked up many times. A far larger clone is off by one base, so a read error is likely. The same CDR3 also results from other DNA sequences found in this sample. CDR3 protein: CACDPGGYTDKLIF. In nucleotides, the CDR3 is TGTGCCTGTGATCCTGGGGGATACACCGATAAACTCATCTTT. V is TRDV2 and J is TRDJ1; the match to TRDD3 covers 9 bases. No J segment appears in TCRdb, so it was assigned here by matching the sequence to germline. J lost 0 bases, V lost 4 bases, and 2 bases had no gene match. This CDR3 contains 14 residues. Germline V gene data show CDR1 as GEAIGNYY and CDR2 as EKD.

The table lists this clone with many counts. This likely came from a read error, as a far larger clone is one base away. The same CDR3 arises from other DNA sequences in this sample as well. The chain uses TRDV1 and TRDJ1; the D gene is possibly TRDD3 (6 bases). Per germline, CDR1 TSWWSYY and CDR2 QGS. The CDR3 totals 17 residues. Written as DNA, the CDR3 is TGTGCTCTCGGGGATCTCACAGGGGGCCCTGCACCCGATAAACTCATCTTT. Its protein product is CALGDLTGGPAPDKLIF.

This clone was seen repeatedly, ten times or more. A read error is likely here: a far larger clone is one base away. This sample also contains other DNA sequences that code for the same CDR3. The gene calls are TRDV1 and TRDJ1; no reliable D call. The J gene, not given by TCRdb, was assigned here from a germline match of the nucleotide sequence. V lost 2 bases, J lost 1 base, and 17 bases lay in between. The CDR3 has 17 amino acids. Per the germline V gene, CDR1 is TSWWSYY and CDR2 is QGS. The CDR3 here is CALGEELGLRATDKLIF. The CDR3 DNA sequence: TGTGCTCTTGGGGAAGAACTAGGGCTTAGGGCCACCGATAAACTCATCTTT.

This chain joins TRDV1 and TRDJ1; TRDD3 is a possible D gene (6 bases). The J gene was missing in TCRdb and was found by matching the end of the DNA to germline. The germline V gene encodes CDR1 TSWWSYY and CDR2 QGS. V shed 0 bases and J shed 0 bases, with 23 bases lying between them. The CDR3 length is 20 residues. The DNA of the CDR3 is TGTGCTCTTGGGGAACTATTCAAAAATACTTACTGGGTATACACCGATAAACTCATCTTT. Translated: CALGELFKNTYWVYTDKLIF.

This clone has only a few counts. The amino acid sequence in TCRdb belongs to a much larger clone and departs from this DNA's translation at residue 8, likely a sequencing read error; the sequence shown is translated from the DNA. This chain links TRDV3 with TRDJ1; 13 nucleotides agree with TRDD3. V gave up 2 bases and J gave up 1 base; unmatched junction bases: 16. Germline-derived CDR1 and CDR2 are TVYSNPD and GDNSRS (reference sequence). The CDR3 sequence is 19 residues long. CDR3 nucleotides: TGTGCCTTTGCGCCTTCCTACGAAACTGGGGGATACGTCACCGATAAACTCATCTTT. This translates into CAFAPSYETGGYVTDKLIF.

A note on this clone: This DNA's translation and the protein TCRdb lists, from a much larger clone, do not match at residue 12, likely due to a read error; the protein shown is translated from the DNA. This sequence joins TRDV1 and TRDJ1; 7 nucleotides agree with TRDD3. The J gene, absent from TCRdb, was called here by matching the DNA to germline. Unmatched junction bases numbered 22, after V lost 4 bases and J lost 2 bases. CDR1 is TSWWSYY and CDR2 is QGS in the germline V gene. This CDR3 is 20 amino acids long. The CDR3 region is CALGAIPGDLKERKTDKLIF. The CDR3 bases are TGTGCTCTTGGGGCAATACCGGGGGATTTAAAAGAGCGTAAGACCGATAAACTCATCTTT.

This clone was recorded at least ten times. A read error is the likely source, as a far larger clone sits one nucleotide away. Other nucleotide sequences in the sample specify the same CDR3. This chain connects TRDV1 to TRDJ1; D may match TRDD2 or TRDD3 (8 bases each). Germline V gene lookup returns CDR1 TSWWSYY and CDR2 QGS. CDR3 length: 20 amino acids. DNA of the CDR3: TGTGCCCTTGGGGAAATCCTTCCTAAGCACTGGGGGCTCTACACCGATAAACTCATCTTT. It codes for CALGEILPKHWGLYTDKLIF.

Relative to its sample, this clone is medium-sized. This sample also contains other DNA sequences that code for the same CDR3. The gene calls are TRDV1 and TRDJ1; D may be TRDD3 (6 bases). V was shortened by 2 bases and J by 0 bases, with 25 bases between the two germline ends. CDR3 length: 20 residues. CDR1 is TSWWSYY and CDR2 is QGS in the germline V gene. The CDR3 sequence: CALGEIKGYHRGPYTDKLIF. The CDR3 DNA reads as TGTGCTCTTGGGGAAATTAAAGGATACCACAGGGGACCCTACACCGATAAACTCATCTTT.

This clone occurred many times. The TCRdb record carries a much larger clone's protein, which differs from this DNA's translation at residue 3; a read error is the likely cause, and the protein listed here is the DNA translation. The chain has TRDV1 and TRDJ1; D possibly corresponds to TRDD2 (6 bases). Trimming shortened V by 10 bases and J by 0 bases, and 12 bases separated the two germline ends. The germline gives CDR1 TSWWSYY, CDR2 QGS. The CDR3 length is 13 residues. This CDR3 is CAPFLLNTDKLIF. The DNA for the CDR3 is TGTGCTCCATTCCTATTGAACACCGATAAACTCATCTTT.

This clone was observed a few times. Translating this DNA gives a protein that differs at residue 16 from the TCRdb one, which belongs to a much larger clone; a read error is likely, and the protein shown is this translation. The genes are TRDV1 and TRDJ1, with 8 positions matching TRDD3. Germline V gene lookup returns CDR1 TSWWSYY and CDR2 QGS. The CDR3 extends over 20 amino acids. CDR3 DNA sequence: TGTGCTCTTGGGGAGTTACTCTGGGGGACGAGTTTAAAGTACACCGGTAAACTCATCTTT. Encoded protein: CALGELLWGTSLKYTGKLIF.

This clone appeared a few times. Translating this DNA gives a protein that differs at residue 3 from the TCRdb one, which belongs to a much larger clone; a read error is likely, and the protein shown is this translation. The V and J genes are TRDV1 and TRDJ1; 9 nucleotides line up with TRDD3. TCRdb supplies no J gene; here it was assigned by aligning the nucleotide sequence to germline. The germline V gene encodes CDR1 TSWWSYY and CDR2 QGS. This CDR3 region has 22 residues. CDR3 region: CAFGELKASLAGGFTCTDKLIF. The CDR3 nucleotides are TGTGCTTTTGGGGAACTAAAGGCCTCCTTGGCTGGGGGATTCACCTGCACCGATAAACTCATCTTT.

Concerning this clone: A read error likely explains why the TCRdb protein, taken from a much larger clone, differs from this DNA's translation at residue 11; the protein shown is translated from the DNA. The chain couples TRDV1 to TRDJ1; no clear D. This CDR3 has 17 residues. Germline V CDR1 and CDR2: TSWWSYY, QGS. Trimming cost V 0 bases and J 1 base, with 15 bases left between them. CDR3 amino acids: CALGELGSPWCTDKLIF. In DNA form, the CDR3 reads TGTGCTCTTGGGGAACTGGGGTCCCCCTGGTGCACCGATAAACTCATCTTT.

This clone appeared a few times. It may be a read error: a sequence one base away is much more abundant. The sample carries other DNA sequences with the same CDR3. V is TRDV1 and J is TRDJ1; 7 positions agree with TRDD3. The CDR3 has 24 residues. Germline-derived CDR1 and CDR2 are TSWWSYY and QGS. The CDR3 is CALGEPALFHWGRSRPYVTDKLIF. DNA of the CDR3: TGTGCCCTTGGGGAACCCGCCTTGTTTCACTGGGGTCGGTCAAGACCTTATGTCACCGATAAACTCATCTTT.

This clone has only a few counts. A far larger clone lies a single base away; this is likely a read error. Other DNA sequences in the sample encode the same CDR3. The chain recombines TRDV1 with TRDJ1; 10 nucleotides agree with TRDD3. Because TCRdb records no J gene, it was assigned here through a match of the DNA to germline. This CDR3 region has 21 residues. From germline, CDR1 is TSWWSYY and CDR2 QGS. The CDR3 here is CALGEHLAGTGGSLYTDKLIF. The CDR3 coding sequence is TGTGCCCTTGGGGAACACCTCGCGGGCACTGGGGGATCCCTGTACACCGATAAACTCATCTTT.

This clone was picked up a small number of times. The protein TCRdb gives is from a much larger clone and does not agree with this DNA's translation at residue 7, likely a read error; the protein shown here comes from the DNA. The chain links TRDV2 to TRDJ1, with TRDD3 matching over 10 bases. TCRdb offers no J gene call, so here the DNA was matched to germline to obtain one. The CDR3 has 20 residues. V was clipped by 0 bases and J by 0 bases; unmatched bases: 15. Germline V gene sequence: CDR1 GEAIGNYY, CDR2 EKD. The CDR3 here is CACDTEGRLTGGLYTDKLIF. For the CDR3, the DNA is TGTGCCTGTGACACCGAAGGCAGGTTGACTGGGGGATTGTACACCGATAAACTCATCTTT.

This clone was detected ten times or more. TCRdb attributes to this sequence the protein of a much larger clone, which differs from the DNA translation at residue 6; a read error is likely, and the protein displayed is translated from the DNA. This rearrangement joins TRDV2 to TRDJ1; TRDD3 is a possible D gene (6 bases). From germline, CDR1 is GEAIGNYY and CDR2 EKD. Trimming stripped 0 bases from V and 0 bases from J, with 19 bases between. This CDR3 has 18 residues. CDR3 loop: CACDTARGTQLYTDKLIF. DNA for the CDR3: TGTGCCTGTGACACCGCCCGGGGGACCCAATTGTACACCGATAAACTCATCTTT.

This clone was seen many times. This DNA's translation and the protein TCRdb lists, from a much larger clone, do not match at residue 9, likely due to a read error; the protein shown is translated from the DNA. Other DNA sequences within the sample encode an identical CDR3. This sequence joins TRDV1 and TRDJ1, with D perhaps TRDD3 (5 bases). Trimming removed 1 base from V and 0 bases from J, with 15 bases in between. Germline V gene lookup returns CDR1 TSWWSYY and CDR2 QGS. The CDR3 has 17 residues. The CDR3 coding sequence is TGTGCTCTTGGGGAACCGCATTTTTCGGGATACACCGATAAACTCATCTTT. Protein: CALGEPHFSGYTDKLIF.

As for this clone: Given a far larger clone just one base away, this is likely a sequencing read error. Other DNA sequences in this sample translate to the same CDR3. This chain links TRDV3 with TRDJ1, with TRDD3 matching over 8 bases. This CDR3 is 17 amino acids long. Germline CDR1 reads TVYSNPD; CDR2 reads GDNSRS (reference sequence). CDR3 nucleotides: TGTGCCTTTCACTGGGGGTTCAATACGGCTCGCACCGACAAACTCATCTTT. It codes for CAFHWGFNTARTDKLIF.

Worth noting for this clone: TCRdb attributes to this sequence the protein of a much larger clone, which differs from the DNA translation at residue 12; a read error is likely, and the protein displayed is translated from the DNA. This sequence joins TRDV1 and TRDJ1, with 7 nucleotides matching TRDD3. The J gene is absent in TCRdb and was assigned here via DNA matching to germline. Germline values: CDR1 TSWWSYY, CDR2 QGS. The junction had 24 bases not matched to a gene; V was cut back by 3 bases and J by 2 bases. This CDR3 contains 21 residues. For the CDR3, the DNA is TGTGCTCTTGGGGATGGTTATAGACAGGGATACTGTTTTTATTTGACCGATAAACTCATCTTT. Residues: CALGDGYRQGYCFYLTDKLIF.

Concerning this clone itself: TCRdb assigns this DNA the protein of a much larger clone, which departs from its translation at residue 18; this likely reflects a read error, and the protein shown comes from translating the DNA. J gene calling gave no result, while the V gene is TRDV3; the table's D call, TRDD3, has no DNA check behind it. The CDR3 is 19 amino acids. Germline V gene sequence: CDR1 TVYSNPD, CDR2 GDNSRS (reference sequence). The CDR3 sequence is CACPRLGDTHVGLTDKLTF. In nucleotides, the CDR3 is TGTGCCTGCCCCCGACTGGGGGATACGCACGTGGGTCTCACCGATAAACTCACCTTT.